A selection of T cell receptor beta chains follows, all from one sample in a study of regulatory T cells in long-lasting Graves disease. TCRdb re-derived calls from the multiplex PCR reads in MiXCR, one entry per CDR3 protein. The table includes some 600,000 distinct CDR3 sequences, about 16% detected once. These records were also assigned to another study, of T cells in Graves' hyperthyroidism and ophthalmopathy.

Specimen: peripheral blood mononuclear cells (PBMCs), collected at new diagnosis, from a patient treated with antithyroid drugs. The receptors come from a young man with Graves disease. The conserved cysteine and the conserved F or W are not part of the CDR3 here. Fields, in order: clone size, V gene, CDR3 protein. Not every row has a clone size; where given, it reads once, few, many or a size class.

NA	TRBV6-1	ASRKASQETQY
many	TRBV6-5	ASSYSRDTGELF
NA	TRBV2	AGGPQDNMNTEAF
many	TRBV7-8	ASKGREPGQGFRNEQF
NA	TRBV14	ASWDTKNIQY
few	TRBV9	ASSVGTGRNEQY
NA	TRBV28	ASSIPPRSGYNEQF
few	TRBV20-1	SATPPTSNQPQH
NA	TRBV20-1	SASRVGRSSSYNEQF
many	TRBV30	AWSRTSGRVFYNEQF
NA	TRBV27	ASRGQSLGEQF
NA	TRBV2	ASSDDSQETQF
NA	TRBV12-3/TRBV12-4	ASRPGQGYEQY
many	TRBV6-1	ASSGQQGNYGYT
few	TRBV20-1	SARRVNNQPQH
many	TRBV9	ANHLPGPSYEQY
NA	TRBV6-1	ASTSGGYYGYT
NA	TRBV12-3/TRBV12-4	ASSLGDSLETGGYT
many	TRBV30	AWSVGRGAEQF
few	TRBV20-1	SARDRLLGAGRVNTEAF
few	TRBV27	ASSADYRGVTEAF
many	TRBV2	ASRGSPRGEQY
few	TRBV27	ASSLSKAHSGDEQY
few	TRBV20-1	SASGLAGDGEQF
many	TRBV7-9	ASSLEPDEQY
few	TRBV7-9	ASSPKVRRNTEAF